The rows below give T cell receptor beta chains drawn from one sample of a study of CD8+CD57+ T cells in acquired aplastic anemia. One entry per CDR3 protein, called by TCRdb with MiXCR from the reads. The sample holds about 160,000 distinct CDR3 sequences, 70% to 75% seen once. Material for sequencing was sorted CD4+, CD8+, or CD8+CD57+ T cells (not recorded which) from PBMCs. These receptors were obtained from a human donor with aplastic anemia. Both conserved end residues are part of each CDR3. Fields, in order: D gene, clone size, V gene, J gene, CDR3 protein, CDR3 DNA. D genes are given only for firm matches. Size tells how often a clone was seen (once, few, many) or the class of an expanded clone, and some rows leave it out.

d_call: .
clone_size: .
v_call: TRBV20-1
j_call: TRBJ1-2
cdr3_aa: CSAKGWGGNHYGYTF
cdr3_nt: TGCAGTGCTAAGGGGTGGGGAGGGAATCACTATGGCTACACCTTC

d_call: .
clone_size: .
v_call: TRBV7-3
j_call: TRBJ2-7
cdr3_aa: CASSFLTTEQYF
cdr3_nt: TGTGCCAGCAGCTTCTTGACAACCGAGCAGTACTTC

d_call: .
clone_size: .
v_call: TRBV7-2
j_call: TRBJ2-7
cdr3_aa: CASSLTGVNEQYF
cdr3_nt: TGTGCCAGCAGCTTGACAGGAGTAAACGAGCAGTACTTC

d_call: TRBD1
clone_size: .
v_call: TRBV10-3
j_call: TRBJ2-7
cdr3_aa: CAITEDRAGMSGEQYF
cdr3_nt: TGTGCCATCACCGAGGACAGGGCAGGGATGTCAGGCGAGCAGTACTTC

d_call: .
clone_size: .
v_call: TRBV2
j_call: TRBJ2-7
cdr3_aa: CASSLSAYEQYF
cdr3_nt: TGTGCCAGCAGCCTTAGCGCCTACGAGCAGTACTTC

d_call: TRBD2
clone_size: .
v_call: TRBV19
j_call: TRBJ2-5
cdr3_aa: CASRLASETQYF
cdr3_nt: TGTGCCAGTAGACTAGCGAGTGAGACCCAGTACTTC

d_call: TRBD1
clone_size: many
v_call: TRBV7-8
j_call: TRBJ2-7
cdr3_aa: CASSLTGTGAREQYF
cdr3_nt: TGTGCCAGCAGCCTTACCGGGACAGGGGCCCGGGAGCAGTACTTC

d_call: TRBD1
clone_size: .
v_call: TRBV2
j_call: TRBJ2-3
cdr3_aa: CASKRTGGTDTQYF
cdr3_nt: TGTGCCAGCAAAAGGACAGGGGGCACAGATACGCAGTATTTT

d_call: TRBD2
clone_size: .
v_call: TRBV10-3
j_call: TRBJ2-1
cdr3_aa: CASRRTGGSEDEQFF
cdr3_nt: TGTGCCAGCAGACGGACGGGGGGGTCTGAAGATGAGCAGTTCTTC

d_call: .
clone_size: .
v_call: TRBV12-3/TRBV12-4
j_call: TRBJ1-1
cdr3_aa: CASSFQITEAFF
cdr3_nt: TGTGCCAGCAGTTTTCAGATCACTGAAGCTTTCTTT

d_call: .
clone_size: .
v_call: TRBV10-1
j_call: TRBJ1-6
cdr3_aa: CASSESRGVTPLHF
cdr3_nt: TGCGCCAGCAGTGAGTCGAGAGGGGTTACACCCCTCCACTTT

d_call: .
clone_size: .
v_call: TRBV7-8
j_call: TRBJ1-1
cdr3_aa: CASSWTGITEAFF
cdr3_nt: TGTGCCAGCAGCTGGACCGGGATCACTGAAGCTTTCTTT

d_call: .
clone_size: many
v_call: TRBV9
j_call: TRBJ1-4
cdr3_aa: CASSVEARSGINEKLFF
cdr3_nt: TGTGCCAGCAGCGTAGAGGCCCGTTCAGGCATAAATGAAAAACTGTTTTTT

d_call: .
clone_size: many
v_call: TRBV4-1
j_call: TRBJ2-2
cdr3_aa: CASSQEYTGELFF
cdr3_nt: TGCGCCAGCAGCCAAGAATACACCGGGGAGCTGTTTTTT

d_call: .
clone_size: few
v_call: TRBV7-9
j_call: TRBJ1-6
cdr3_aa: CASRPPGGFGSPLHF
cdr3_nt: TGTGCCAGCAGACCGCCGGGGGGGTTCGGCTCACCCCTCCACTTT

d_call: TRBD1
clone_size: .
v_call: TRBV19
j_call: TRBJ1-6
cdr3_aa: CASSPTGGNSPLHF
cdr3_nt: TGTGCCAGTAGCCCGACAGGGGGCAACTCACCCCTCCACTTT

d_call: TRBD1
clone_size: .
v_call: TRBV2
j_call: TRBJ1-1
cdr3_aa: CASSGWTGGAMNTEAFF
cdr3_nt: TGTGCCAGCAGTGGTTGGACAGGGGGCGCGATGAACACTGAAGCTTTCTTT

d_call: TRBD2
clone_size: .
v_call: TRBV7-3
j_call: TRBJ2-2
cdr3_aa: CASSFRGGAFGELFF
cdr3_nt: TGTGCCAGCAGCTTCCGGGGGGGCGCGTTCGGGGAGCTGTTTTTT

d_call: TRBD1
clone_size: .
v_call: TRBV10-2
j_call: TRBJ2-7
cdr3_aa: CASSGPPGQASYEQYF
cdr3_nt: TGCGCCAGCAGCGGTCCTCCGGGACAGGCCTCCTACGAGCAGTACTTC

d_call: TRBD1
clone_size: .
v_call: TRBV20-1
j_call: TRBJ1-1
cdr3_aa: CSAWTGLATEAFF
cdr3_nt: TGCAGTGCGTGGACAGGGCTGGCTACTGAAGCTTTCTTT

d_call: .
clone_size: .
v_call: TRBV27
j_call: TRBJ1-1
cdr3_aa: CASSLGPVNTEAFF
cdr3_nt: TGTGCCAGCAGTTTAGGACCGGTGAACACTGAAGCTTTCTTT

d_call: TRBD2
clone_size: many
v_call: TRBV24-1
j_call: TRBJ2-1
cdr3_aa: CATSDQAGDYNEQFF
cdr3_nt: TGTGCCACCAGTGATCAAGCGGGGGACTACAATGAGCAGTTCTTC

d_call: TRBD1
clone_size: .
v_call: TRBV24-1
j_call: TRBJ2-2
cdr3_aa: CATSDLTGTGELFF
cdr3_nt: TGTGCCACCAGTGACTTGACAGGGACCGGGGAGCTGTTTTTT

d_call: TRBD1
clone_size: once
v_call: TRBV29-1
j_call: TRBJ1-2
cdr3_aa: CSVEDRDSFDVYGYTF
cdr3_nt: TGCAGCGTTGAAGATCGGGACAGTTTCGATGTGTATGGCTACACCTTC

d_call: .
clone_size: .
v_call: TRBV29-1
j_call: TRBJ2-2
cdr3_aa: CSVETQGNTGELFF
cdr3_nt: TGCAGCGTTGAAACCCAGGGGAACACCGGGGAGCTGTTTTTT

d_call: .
clone_size: .
v_call: TRBV6-1
j_call: TRBJ1-1
cdr3_aa: CASRTGAGMNTEAFF
cdr3_nt: TGTGCCAGCAGGACTGGTGCGGGCATGAACACTGAAGCTTTCTTT

d_call: TRBD1
clone_size: .
v_call: TRBV2
j_call: TRBJ1-2
cdr3_aa: CASSEDSGTGNYGYTF
cdr3_nt: TGTGCCAGCAGTGAAGACTCCGGGACAGGCAACTATGGCTACACCTTC

d_call: TRBD1
clone_size: .
v_call: TRBV4-1
j_call: TRBJ1-3
cdr3_aa: CASSQVGVQGIAGNTIYF
cdr3_nt: TGTGCCAGCAGCCAAGTAGGCGTACAGGGGATTGCTGGAAACACCATATATTTT

d_call: TRBD1
clone_size: once
v_call: TRBV20-1
j_call: TRBJ1-1
cdr3_aa: CSAQGESTEAFF
cdr3_nt: TGCAGTGCCCAGGGGGAAAGCACTGAAGCTTTCTTT

d_call: .
clone_size: .
v_call: TRBV7-3
j_call: TRBJ2-6
cdr3_aa: CASSLGPLSGANVLTF
cdr3_nt: TGTGCCAGCAGCTTGGGACCGCTCTCTGGGGCCAACGTCCTGACTTTC

d_call: .
clone_size: .
v_call: TRBV14
j_call: TRBJ2-3
cdr3_aa: CASSRRPGTSTDTQYF
cdr3_nt: TGTGCCAGCAGCCGAAGACCGGGGACTAGCACAGATACGCAGTATTTT

d_call: TRBD2
clone_size: few
v_call: TRBV2
j_call: TRBJ2-3
cdr3_aa: CASSQAGSTDTQYF
cdr3_nt: TGTGCCAGCAGCCAAGCGGGGTCCACAGATACGCAGTATTTT

d_call: .
clone_size: .
v_call: TRBV9
j_call: TRBJ2-3
cdr3_aa: CASSQSLLPTQYF
cdr3_nt: TGTGCCAGCAGCCAATCACTGCTCCCCACGCAGTATTTT

d_call: TRBD2
clone_size: .
v_call: TRBV7-8
j_call: TRBJ2-3
cdr3_aa: CAGSNGLAGRDTQYF
cdr3_nt: TGTGCCGGCAGCAACGGACTAGCGGGACGGGATACGCAGTATTTT

d_call: .
clone_size: many
v_call: TRBV10-3
j_call: TRBJ2-7
cdr3_aa: CAITRAPRGYEQYF
cdr3_nt: TGTGCCATCACCCGGGCGCCGCGGGGTTACGAGCAGTACTTC

d_call: .
clone_size: .
v_call: TRBV6-4
j_call: TRBJ1-1
cdr3_aa: CASSEGGESTEAFF
cdr3_nt: TGTGCCAGCAGTGAGGGCGGGGAGAGCACTGAAGCTTTCTTT

d_call: .
clone_size: .
v_call: TRBV20-1
j_call: TRBJ2-3
cdr3_aa: CSAIPSTDTQYF
cdr3_nt: TGCAGTGCTATTCCTAGCACAGATACGCAGTATTTT

d_call: .
clone_size: .
v_call: TRBV7-9
j_call: TRBJ1-2
cdr3_aa: CASSLISTGHLTNYGYTF
cdr3_nt: TGTGCCAGCAGCTTAATATCGACAGGCCACCTCACTAACTATGGCTACACCTTC

d_call: .
clone_size: .
v_call: TRBV7-3
j_call: TRBJ1-1
cdr3_aa: CASSISGQPNTEAFF
cdr3_nt: TGTGCCAGCAGCATATCGGGACAACCGAACACTGAAGCTTTCTTT

d_call: .
clone_size: once
v_call: TRBV12-3/TRBV12-4
j_call: TRBJ1-6
cdr3_aa: CASRPPGVYNSPLRF
cdr3_nt: TGTGCCAGCAGACCGCCCGGGGTCTATAATTCACCCCTCCGCTTT

d_call: .
clone_size: .
v_call: TRBV19
j_call: TRBJ2-7
cdr3_aa: CASCRQASSYEQYF
cdr3_nt: TGTGCCAGTTGCCGACAGGCCAGCTCCTACGAGCAGTACTTC

d_call: .
clone_size: .
v_call: TRBV29-1
j_call: TRBJ1-5
cdr3_aa: CSVETGSNQPQHF
cdr3_nt: TGCAGCGTTGAGACGGGTAGCAATCAGCCCCAGCATTTT

d_call: .
clone_size: once
v_call: TRBV6-5
j_call: TRBJ2-7
cdr3_aa: CASSPSTRTYEQYF
cdr3_nt: TGTGCCAGCAGCCCTTCGACAAGGACCTACGAGCAGTACTTC

d_call: TRBD1
clone_size: .
v_call: TRBV2
j_call: TRBJ2-1
cdr3_aa: CASRPPTGRADNEQFF
cdr3_nt: TGTGCCAGCAGGCCTCCGACAGGGCGGGCGGACAATGAGCAGTTCTTC

d_call: .
clone_size: few
v_call: TRBV24-1
j_call: TRBJ2-7
cdr3_aa: CATRLGTYEQYF
cdr3_nt: TGTGCCACCAGACTCGGGACCTACGAGCAGTACTTC

d_call: TRBD1
clone_size: once
v_call: TRBV20-1
j_call: TRBJ2-7
cdr3_aa: CSARTDRGGYEQYF
cdr3_nt: TGCAGTGCTAGGACCGACAGGGGCGGGTACGAGCAGTACTTC

d_call: .
clone_size: .
v_call: TRBV10-3
j_call: TRBJ1-1
cdr3_aa: CAISDSLMNTEAFF
cdr3_nt: TGTGCCATCAGTGATAGTCTCATGAACACTGAAGCTTTCTTT

d_call: .
clone_size: .
v_call: TRBV2
j_call: TRBJ2-7
cdr3_aa: CASREGGFHEQYF
cdr3_nt: TGTGCCAGCCGGGAAGGGGGGTTCCACGAGCAGTACTTC

d_call: TRBD2
clone_size: .
v_call: TRBV7-8
j_call: TRBJ2-3
cdr3_aa: CASSLKPLAGGSF
cdr3_nt: TGTGCCAGCAGCTTAAAGCCTCTAGCGGGGGGTTCTTTT

d_call: .
clone_size: .
v_call: TRBV29-1
j_call: TRBJ1-2
cdr3_aa: CSVYRVNYGYTF
cdr3_nt: TGCAGCGTTTACAGGGTTAACTATGGCTACACCTTC

d_call: .
clone_size: .
v_call: TRBV7-8
j_call: TRBJ2-7
cdr3_aa: CASSSLPTANEQYF
cdr3_nt: TGTGCCAGCAGCTCCCTCCCGACAGCCAACGAGCAGTACTTC

d_call: .
clone_size: .
v_call: TRBV20-1
j_call: TRBJ1-1
cdr3_aa: CSARDPLGGTEEAFF
cdr3_nt: TGCAGTGCTAGAGACCCCTTGGGCGGGACGGAAGAAGCTTTCTTT

d_call: TRBD1
clone_size: .
v_call: TRBV2
j_call: TRBJ1-3
cdr3_aa: CASSADRAGNTIYF
cdr3_nt: TGTGCCAGCAGCGCGGACAGGGCTGGAAACACCATATATTTT

d_call: TRBD1
clone_size: few
v_call: TRBV5-4
j_call: TRBJ2-7
cdr3_aa: CASSLGRGNSYEQYF
cdr3_nt: TGTGCCAGCAGCTTGGGCAGGGGGAACTCCTACGAGCAGTACTTC

d_call: .
clone_size: once
v_call: TRBV7-3
j_call: TRBJ1-5
cdr3_aa: CASGHGGGQPQHF
cdr3_nt: TGTGCCAGCGGCCACGGGGGAGGTCAGCCCCAGCATTTT

d_call: .
clone_size: .
v_call: TRBV15
j_call: TRBJ1-1
cdr3_aa: CATSRGQIDTEAFF
cdr3_nt: TGTGCCACCAGCAGAGGACAAATAGACACTGAAGCTTTCTTT

d_call: TRBD1
clone_size: few
v_call: TRBV5-4
j_call: TRBJ2-5
cdr3_aa: CASSLGTGGETQYF
cdr3_nt: TGTGCCAGCAGCCTCGGGACAGGGGGAGAGACCCAGTACTTC